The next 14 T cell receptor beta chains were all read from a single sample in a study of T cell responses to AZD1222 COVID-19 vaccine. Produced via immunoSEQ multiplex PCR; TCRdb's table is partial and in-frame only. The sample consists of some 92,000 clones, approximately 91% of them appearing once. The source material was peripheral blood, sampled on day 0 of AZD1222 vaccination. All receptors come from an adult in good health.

The CDR3 protein is CASSFGYNEQFF. For the CDR3, the DNA is TGTGCCAGCAGTTTTGGCTATAATGAGCAGTTCTTC. The chain uses TRBV28 and TRBJ2-1; D is unresolved. The germline V and J ends were trimmed by 3 bases and 7 bases, with 7 bases remaining between them. From germline, CDR1 is MDHEN and CDR2 SYDVKM. The CDR3 consists of 12 residues. Full variable domain (rest looked up from reference TRBV28 and TRBJ2-1): DVKVTQSSRYLVKRTGEKVFLECVQDMDHENMFWYRQDPGLGLRLIYFSYDVKMKEKGDIPEGYSVSREKKERFSLILESASTNQTSMYLCASSFGYNEQFFGPGTRLTVL.

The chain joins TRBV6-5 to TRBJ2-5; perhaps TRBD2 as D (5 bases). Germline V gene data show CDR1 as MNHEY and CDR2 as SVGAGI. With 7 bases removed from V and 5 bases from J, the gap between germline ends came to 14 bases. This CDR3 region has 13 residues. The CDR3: CASNPPGMETQYF. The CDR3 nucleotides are TGTGCCAGCAACCCACCGGGGATGGAGACCCAGTACTTC.

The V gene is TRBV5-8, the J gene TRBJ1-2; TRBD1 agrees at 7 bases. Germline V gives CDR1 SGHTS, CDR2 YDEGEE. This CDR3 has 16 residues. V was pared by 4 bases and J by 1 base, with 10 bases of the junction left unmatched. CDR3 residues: CASSRGVGGFNYGYTF. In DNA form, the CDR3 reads TGTGCCAGCAGCCGCGGCGTAGGGGGCTTTAACTATGGCTACACCTTC. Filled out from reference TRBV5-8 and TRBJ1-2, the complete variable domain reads EAGVTQSPTHLIKTRGQQATLRCSPISGHTSVYWYQQALGLGLQFLLWYDEGEERNRGNFPPRFSGRQFPNYSSELNVNALELEDSALYLCASSRGVGGFNYGYTFGSGTRLTVV.

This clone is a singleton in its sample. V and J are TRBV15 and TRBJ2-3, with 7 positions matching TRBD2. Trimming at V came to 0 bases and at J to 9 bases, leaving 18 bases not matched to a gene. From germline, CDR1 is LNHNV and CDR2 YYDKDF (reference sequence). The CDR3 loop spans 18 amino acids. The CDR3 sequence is CATSRDREGEGLLSTQYF. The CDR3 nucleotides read TGTGCCACCAGCAGAGATAGGGAAGGGGAGGGCCTTCTAAGCACGCAGTATTTT.

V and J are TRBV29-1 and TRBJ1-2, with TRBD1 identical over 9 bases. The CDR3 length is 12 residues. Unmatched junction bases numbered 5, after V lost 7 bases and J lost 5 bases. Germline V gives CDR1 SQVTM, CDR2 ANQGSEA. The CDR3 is CSAGQGEYGYTF. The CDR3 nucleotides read TGCAGCGCGGGACAGGGCGAATATGGCTACACCTTC. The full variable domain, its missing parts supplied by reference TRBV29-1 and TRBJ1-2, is SAVISQKPSRDICQRGTSLTIQCQVDSQVTMMFWYRQQPGQSLTLIATANQGSEATYESGFVIDKFPISRPNLTFSTLTVSNMSPEDSSIYLCSAGQGEYGYTFGSGTRLTVV.

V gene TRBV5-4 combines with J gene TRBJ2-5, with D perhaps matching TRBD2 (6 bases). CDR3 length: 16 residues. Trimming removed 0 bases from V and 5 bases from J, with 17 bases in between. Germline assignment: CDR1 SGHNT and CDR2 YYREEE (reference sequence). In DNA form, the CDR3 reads TGTGCCAGCAGCTTGGAGATGAGTGCGGGAAGGGAGACCCAGTACTTC. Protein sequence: CASSLEMSAGRETQYF.

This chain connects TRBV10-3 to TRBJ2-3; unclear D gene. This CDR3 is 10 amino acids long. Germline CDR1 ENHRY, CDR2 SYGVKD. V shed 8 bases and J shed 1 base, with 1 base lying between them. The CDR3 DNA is TGTGCCATCGGCACAGATACGCAGTATTTT. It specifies CAIGTDTQYF.

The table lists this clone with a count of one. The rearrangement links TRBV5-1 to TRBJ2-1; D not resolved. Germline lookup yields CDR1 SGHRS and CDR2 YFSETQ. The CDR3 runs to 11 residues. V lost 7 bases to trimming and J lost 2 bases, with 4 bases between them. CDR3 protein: CASLAYNEQFF. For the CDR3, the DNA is TGCGCCAGCCTAGCCTACAATGAGCAGTTCTTC.

The CDR3 DNA is TGCGCCAGCAGTGAGTCACGGTCGGGATCAGCAATCTCCCAGCATTTT. Protein sequence: CASSESRSGSAISQHF. This rearrangement joins TRBV10-2 to TRBJ1-5; D gene ambiguous. The CDR3 covers 16 residues. Looked up from germline, CDR1 is WSHSY and CDR2 is SAAADI. With 0 bases removed from V and 11 bases from J, the gap between germline ends came to 20 bases.

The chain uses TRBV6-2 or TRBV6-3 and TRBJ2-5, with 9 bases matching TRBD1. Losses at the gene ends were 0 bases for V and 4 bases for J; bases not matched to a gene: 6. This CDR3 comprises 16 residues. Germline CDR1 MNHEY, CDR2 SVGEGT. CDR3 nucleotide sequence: TGTGCCAGCAGTTACTCCGGGACAGGGTTGAGAGAGACCCAGTACTTC. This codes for CASSYSGTGLRETQYF.

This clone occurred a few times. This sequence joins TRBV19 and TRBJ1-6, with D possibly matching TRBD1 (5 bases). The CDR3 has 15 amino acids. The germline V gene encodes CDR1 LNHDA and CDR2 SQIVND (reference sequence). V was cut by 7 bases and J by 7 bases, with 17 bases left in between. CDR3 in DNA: TGTGCCAGTAAGAGGGGTGGGACGGGCAATTCACCCCTCCACTTT. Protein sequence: CASKRGGTGNSPLHF.

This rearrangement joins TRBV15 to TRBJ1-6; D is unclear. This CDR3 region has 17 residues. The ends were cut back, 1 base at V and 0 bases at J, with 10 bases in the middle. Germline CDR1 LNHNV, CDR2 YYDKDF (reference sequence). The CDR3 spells CATSRVGHSSYNSPLHF. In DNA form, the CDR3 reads TGTGCCACCAGCAGAGTTGGGCACAGCTCCTATAATTCACCCCTCCACTTT.

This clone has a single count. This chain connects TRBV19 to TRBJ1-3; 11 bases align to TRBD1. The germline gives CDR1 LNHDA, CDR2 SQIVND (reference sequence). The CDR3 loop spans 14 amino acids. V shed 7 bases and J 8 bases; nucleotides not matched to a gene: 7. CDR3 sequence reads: CASKWTGGADTIYF. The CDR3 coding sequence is TGTGCCAGTAAATGGACAGGGGGCGCCGACACCATATATTTT. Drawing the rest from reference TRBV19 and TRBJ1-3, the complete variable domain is DGGITQSPKYLFRKEGQNVTLSCEQNLNHDAMYWYRQDPGQGLRLIYYSQIVNDFQKGDIAEGYSVSREKKESFPLTVTSAQKNPTAFYLCASKWTGGADTIYFGEGSWLTVV.

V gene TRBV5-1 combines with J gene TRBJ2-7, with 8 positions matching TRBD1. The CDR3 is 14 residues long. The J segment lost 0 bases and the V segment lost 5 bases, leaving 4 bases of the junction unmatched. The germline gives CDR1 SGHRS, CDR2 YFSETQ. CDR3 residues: CASRGGQVSYEQYF. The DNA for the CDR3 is TGCGCCAGCAGGGGGGGACAGGTCTCCTACGAGCAGTACTTC.